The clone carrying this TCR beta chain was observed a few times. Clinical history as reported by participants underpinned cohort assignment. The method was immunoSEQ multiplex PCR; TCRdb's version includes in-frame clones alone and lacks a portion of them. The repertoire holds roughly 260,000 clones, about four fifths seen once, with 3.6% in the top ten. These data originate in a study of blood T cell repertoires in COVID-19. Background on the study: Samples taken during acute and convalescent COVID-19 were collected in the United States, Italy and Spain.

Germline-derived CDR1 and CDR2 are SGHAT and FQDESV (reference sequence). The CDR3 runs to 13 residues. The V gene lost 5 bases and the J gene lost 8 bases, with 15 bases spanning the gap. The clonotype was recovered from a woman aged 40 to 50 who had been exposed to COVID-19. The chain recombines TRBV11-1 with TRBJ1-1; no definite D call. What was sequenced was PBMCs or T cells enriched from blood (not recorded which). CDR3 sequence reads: CASSPRRGSEAFF. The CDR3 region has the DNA TGTGCCAGCAGCCCGCGGCGGGGTTCGGAAGCTTTCTTT.